Each of the 18 T cell receptor beta chains below was sequenced from the same sample in a study of shared clonotypes between healthy human individuals (dated by TCRdb to between 2020 and 2021). Library prep was done by the immunoSEQ multiplex PCR assay. Held by TCRdb, this immuneACCESS table contains in-frame sequences only and omits some clones. Under half of the omission traces to an unresolved V gene where checked; the cause of the rest is unknown. In this sample the table shows 2 million to 2.5 million clones, around 93% of which occur a single time. The ten biggest clones cover about 0.36% of the sample. Input material: naive CD4+ T cells from PBMCs. This sample's cell subset or site label indicates: CD45RA+ positively selected. These receptors were collected from a man aged 18 to 30 in good health. Some clones in this sample may be carry-over from other donors' samples.

J is TRBJ2-7 and V is TRBV7-9, with a possible D match to TRBD2 (6 bases). The V and J ends lost 5 bases and 5 bases respectively, with 16 bases between them. Germline CDR1 SEHNR, CDR2 FQNEAQ (reference sequence). The CDR3 length is 14 residues. CDR3 sequence: CASSTHGGSDEQYF. The CDR3 DNA is TGTGCCAGCAGCACACACGGGGGTTCCGACGAGCAGTACTTC. Using reference TRBV7-9 and TRBJ2-7 for the parts outside the CDR3, the full variable domain is DTGVSQNPRHKITKRGQNVTFRCDPISEHNRLYWYRQTLGQGPEFLTYFQNEAQLEKSRLLSDRFSAERPKGSFSTLEIQRTEQGDSAMYLCASSTHGGSDEQYFGPGTRLTVT.

This sequence joins TRBV28 and TRBJ1-4; a weak D match, TRBD1 (5 bases). The V gene's germline CDR1 is MDHEN and CDR2 SYDVKM. This CDR3 has 15 amino acids. Trimming removed 6 bases from V and 7 bases from J, with 18 bases in between. As DNA, the CDR3 is TGTGCCAGCAGCCAGCCCCGAGGTGGGGGTGAAAAACTGTTTTTT. This translates into CASSQPRGGGEKLFF.

Concerning this clone itself: Other DNA sequences from this sample encode an identical CDR3 as well. The V call is TRBV28, the J call TRBJ2-3; TRBD2 might be the D (5 bases). The V end was cut by 5 bases, the J end by 4 bases, with 10 bases between. Germline loops: CDR1 MDHEN, CDR2 SYDVKM. CDR3 length equals 13 residues. The CDR3 bases are TGTGCCAGCAGTCCACTCGGGGCAGATACGCAGTATTTT. This encodes CASSPLGADTQYF. Full variable domain (outside the CDR3, taken from reference TRBV28 and TRBJ2-3): DVKVTQSSRYLVKRTGEKVFLECVQDMDHENMFWYRQDPGLGLRLIYFSYDVKMKEKGDIPEGYSVSREKKERFSLILESASTNQTSMYLCASSPLGADTQYFGPGTRLTVL.

In its sample, this clone was seen once. This sequence joins TRBV10-3 and TRBJ1-1; 7 bases match TRBD1. Trimming removed 3 bases from V and 2 bases from J; junction bases left unmatched: 6. CDR3 length: 15 amino acids. Germline V gene sequence: CDR1 ENHRY, CDR2 SYGVKD. The CDR3 is CAISELGTANTEAFF. CDR3 coding DNA: TGTGCCATCAGTGAATTAGGGACAGCTAACACTGAAGCTTTCTTT.

The rearrangement uses TRBV18 and TRBJ2-2; D may be TRBD2 (5 bases). This CDR3 has 15 residues. Trimming pared 3 bases from V and 4 bases from J, leaving 12 bases between. Per germline, CDR1 KGHSH and CDR2 LQKENI. The CDR3 here is CASSPARVGTGELFF. As DNA, the CDR3 is TGTGCCAGCTCACCTGCGCGGGTGGGCACCGGGGAGCTGTTTTTT.

J is TRBJ2-1 and V is TRBV28; 14 nucleotides agree with TRBD2. The V gene's germline CDR1 is MDHEN and CDR2 SYDVKM. The CDR3 is made up of 15 amino acids. V dropped 6 bases and J dropped 5; count of bases not matched to a gene: 3. The DNA of the CDR3 is TGTGCCAGCAGCCGGGGACTAGCGGGAGACAATGAGCAGTTCTTC. Amino acids: CASSRGLAGDNEQFF.

This chain uses TRBV15 with TRBJ2-1, with TRBD2 identical over 8 bases. With V trimmed by 5 bases and J by 13 bases, 7 bases remained unmatched. Per the germline V gene, CDR1 is LNHNV and CDR2 is YYDKDF (reference sequence). The CDR3 length is 12 residues. In DNA, the CDR3 is TGTGCCACCAGCCTTAGCGGGAATTCTCAGTTCTTC. As protein: CATSLSGNSQFF.

This chain joins TRBV5-1 and TRBJ2-3; D might be TRBD2 (6 bases). The CDR3 spans 16 residues. Germline V gene data show CDR1 as SGHRS and CDR2 as YFSETQ. Trimming pared 4 bases from V and 0 bases from J, leaving 15 bases between. The CDR3 nucleotides read TGCGCCAGCAGCGGAACCCTAGCGACCAGCACAGATACGCAGTATTTT. This codes for CASSGTLATSTDTQYF. The complete variable domain, with remaining parts taken from reference TRBV5-1 and TRBJ2-3, reads KAGVTQTPRYLIKTRGQQVTLSCSPISGHRSVSWYQQTPGQGLQFLFEYFSETQRNKGNFPGRFSGRQFSNSRSEMNVSTLELGDSALYLCASSGTLATSTDTQYFGPGTRLTVL.

This chain connects TRBV7-2 to TRBJ2-3; 12 bases map to TRBD2. This CDR3 comprises 18 residues. From germline, CDR1 is SGHTA and CDR2 FQGNSA. J lost 0 bases, V lost 1 base, and 5 bases had no gene match. In DNA form, the CDR3 reads TGTGCCAGCAGCTTAGTTCTAGCGGGAGGGCCGAGCACAGATACGCAGTATTTT. This sequence encodes CASSLVLAGGPSTDTQYF. Full variable domain (missing parts from reference TRBV7-2 and TRBJ2-3): GAGVSQSPSNKVTEKGKDVELRCDPISGHTALYWYRQSLGQGLEFLIYFQGNSAPDKSGLPSDRFSAERTGGSVSTLTIQRTQQEDSAVYLCASSLVLAGGPSTDTQYFGPGTRLTVL.

V is TRBV9 and J is TRBJ1-2; D gene ambiguous. This CDR3 comprises 15 residues. V was trimmed by 0 bases and J by 2 bases, leaving 11 bases between them. Germline loops: CDR1 SGDLS, CDR2 YYNGEE. The CDR3 coding sequence is TGTGCCAGCAGCGTAGCTCCGGCAGTGAACTATGGCTACACCTTC. It is translated as CASSVAPAVNYGYTF.

The J gene is TRBJ2-2, the V gene TRBV10-2, with D unresolved. The V gene's germline CDR1 is WSHSY and CDR2 SAAADI. The CDR3 has 17 residues. Deletions cut 0 bases from V and 2 bases from J, with 13 bases between. The DNA for the CDR3 is TGCGCCAGCAGTGAGTCCCGGGCAGCAGGAAACACCGGGGAGCTGTTTTTT. It codes for CASSESRAAGNTGELFF.

V and J are TRBV11-2 and TRBJ2-2; D call uncertain. V lost 1 base and J lost 8, with 14 bases in between. Germline V CDR1 and CDR2: SGHAT, FQNNGV. The CDR3 is 15 residues long. The chain's CDR3 is CASSLVPGSGGELFF. The CDR3 coding sequence is TGTGCCAGCAGCTTAGTACCCGGGTCTGGGGGGGAGCTGTTTTTT.

The chain uses TRBV19 and TRBJ2-5; D not certain. Trimming cost V 0 bases and J 2 bases, with 16 bases left between them. The CDR3 spans 17 residues. In germline, CDR1 is LNHDA, CDR2 SQIVND (reference sequence). The CDR3 loop reads CASSIDRLTASQETQYF. CDR3 coding DNA: TGTGCCAGTAGTATAGATCGATTGACGGCTAGTCAAGAGACCCAGTACTTC.

The rearrangement joins TRBV7-6 to TRBJ2-7, with 9 nucleotides matching TRBD2. The CDR3 is 15 residues long. Germline CDR1 SGHVS, CDR2 FNYEAQ. V dropped 2 bases and J dropped 4; count of bases not matched to a gene: 6. DNA of the CDR3: TGTGCCAGCAGCTTATCTCCTAGCGGGATTTACGAGCAGTACTTC. Translated: CASSLSPSGIYEQYF.

This chain connects TRBV4-3 to TRBJ2-3; 10 nucleotides agree with TRBD2. Germline V gives CDR1 LGHNA, CDR2 YSLEER. J gave up 3 bases and V 1 base, and 7 bases lay outside the gene matches. The CDR3 covers 17 residues. The DNA of the CDR3 is TGCGCCAGCAGCCAAGGGGGGAGCGGGAGGGGGACAGATACGCAGTATTTT. Its protein product is CASSQGGSGRGTDTQYF.

To note about this clone: The sample carries other DNA sequences with the same CDR3. This chain links TRBV19 with TRBJ2-3; D remains ambiguous. In germline, CDR1 is LNHDA, CDR2 SQIVND (reference sequence). Trimming removed 5 bases from V and 5 bases from J, with 5 bases in between. The CDR3 runs 11 residues. CDR3 protein: CASSLGDTQYF. The CDR3, as DNA: TGTGCCAGTAGTTTAGGAGATACGCAGTATTTT.

J is TRBJ1-2 and V is TRBV30, with TRBD1 identical over 8 bases. With V trimmed by 0 bases and J by 1 base, 4 bases remained unmatched. The CDR3 covers 15 residues. Germline CDR1 reads GTSNPN; CDR2 reads SVGIG (reference sequence). The CDR3 protein is CAWSVQGGGNYGYTF. CDR3 coding DNA: TGTGCCTGGAGTGTACAGGGGGGAGGTAACTATGGCTACACCTTC.

V usage is TRBV19 and J usage is TRBJ2-2; perhaps TRBD2 as D (6 bases). CDR3 size: 16 residues. The V end was cut by 1 base, the J end by 4 bases, with 13 bases between. In germline, CDR1 is LNHDA, CDR2 SQIVND (reference sequence). Here the CDR3 reads CASSIVYGSGTGELFF. CDR3 sequence (DNA): TGTGCCAGTAGTATAGTTTACGGGAGCGGCACCGGGGAGCTGTTTTTT.